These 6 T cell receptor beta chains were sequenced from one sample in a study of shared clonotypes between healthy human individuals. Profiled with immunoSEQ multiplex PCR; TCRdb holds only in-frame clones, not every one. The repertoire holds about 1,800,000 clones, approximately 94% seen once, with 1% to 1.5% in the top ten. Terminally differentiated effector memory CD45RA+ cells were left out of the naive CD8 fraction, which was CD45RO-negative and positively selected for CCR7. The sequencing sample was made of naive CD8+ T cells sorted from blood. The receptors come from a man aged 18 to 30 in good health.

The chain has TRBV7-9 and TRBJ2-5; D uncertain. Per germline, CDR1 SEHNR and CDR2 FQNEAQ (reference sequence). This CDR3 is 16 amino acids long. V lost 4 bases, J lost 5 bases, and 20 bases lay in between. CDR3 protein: CASSSESPPGLETQYF. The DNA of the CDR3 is TGTGCCAGCAGCTCCGAGTCCCCTCCGGGTTTGGAGACCCAGTACTTC.

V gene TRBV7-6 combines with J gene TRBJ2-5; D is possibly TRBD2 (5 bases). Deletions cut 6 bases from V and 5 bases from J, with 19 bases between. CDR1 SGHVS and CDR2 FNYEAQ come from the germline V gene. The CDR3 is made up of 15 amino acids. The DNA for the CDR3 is TGTGCCAGCAGTCAGAAGATCCCGGAGGCGGAGACCCAGTACTTC. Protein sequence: CASSQKIPEAETQYF.

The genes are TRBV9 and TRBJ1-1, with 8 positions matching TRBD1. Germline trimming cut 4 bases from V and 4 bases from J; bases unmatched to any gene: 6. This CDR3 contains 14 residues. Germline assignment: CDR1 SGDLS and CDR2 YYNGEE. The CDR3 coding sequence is TGTGCCAGCAGCTTAGGACAGGGAACCACTGAAGCTTTCTTT. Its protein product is CASSLGQGTTEAFF.

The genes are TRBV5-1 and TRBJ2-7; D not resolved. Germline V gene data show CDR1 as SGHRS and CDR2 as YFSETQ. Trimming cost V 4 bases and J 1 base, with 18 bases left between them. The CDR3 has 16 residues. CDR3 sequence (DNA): TGCGCCAGCAGCGCCCAACCGGGCCAATCTTCCTACGAGCAGTACTTC. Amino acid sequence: CASSAQPGQSSYEQYF. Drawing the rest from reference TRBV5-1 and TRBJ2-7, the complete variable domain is KAGVTQTPRYLIKTRGQQVTLSCSPISGHRSVSWYQQTPGQGLQFLFEYFSETQRNKGNFPGRFSGRQFSNSRSEMNVSTLELGDSALYLCASSAQPGQSSYEQYFGPGTRLTVT.

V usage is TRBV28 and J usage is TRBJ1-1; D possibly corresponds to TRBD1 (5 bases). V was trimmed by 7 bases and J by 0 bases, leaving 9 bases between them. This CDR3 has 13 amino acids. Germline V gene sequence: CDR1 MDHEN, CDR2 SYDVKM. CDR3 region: CASNGGMNTEAFF. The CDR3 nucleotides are TGTGCCAGCAACGGGGGGATGAACACTGAAGCTTTCTTT. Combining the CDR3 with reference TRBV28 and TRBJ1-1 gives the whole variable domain DVKVTQSSRYLVKRTGEKVFLECVQDMDHENMFWYRQDPGLGLRLIYFSYDVKMKEKGDIPEGYSVSREKKERFSLILESASTNQTSMYLCASNGGMNTEAFFGQGTRLTVV.

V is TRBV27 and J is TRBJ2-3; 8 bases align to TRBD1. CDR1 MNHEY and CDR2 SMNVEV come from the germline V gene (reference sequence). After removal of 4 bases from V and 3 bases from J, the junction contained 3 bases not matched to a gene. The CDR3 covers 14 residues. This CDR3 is CASSSGGATDTQYF. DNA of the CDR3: TGTGCCAGCAGTTCAGGGGGCGCGACAGATACGCAGTATTTT.